The source of this T cell receptor beta chain is a study of long-term antiretroviral therapy in people with HIV. Between the trimmed V and J ends, which lost 1 base and 1 base, there was a span of 7 bases. This CDR3 comprises 15 residues. Germline V gene sequence: CDR1 MGHRA, CDR2 YSYEKL. Treatment locations for all participants with HIV were in the United States. At survey level, the immunoSEQ assay was run in its v3.0 version. Sequencing aimed at roughly 40,000-50,000 T-cell genomes per sample. Sequenced by immunoSEQ multiplex PCR; TCRdb stores in-frame clones only, minus some. The sample lists about 25,000 clones; around 79% were seen once.

The rearrangement joins TRBV4-1 to TRBJ2-2, with no clear D. The input for sequencing was unsorted PBMCs, taken 2.1 years after starting antiretroviral therapy. This TCR came from a man aged 30-40 years with HIV. CDR3: CASSQGPLNTGELFF. Here the CDR3 DNA reads TGCGCCAGCAGCCAAGGACCGCTGAACACCGGGGAGCTGTTTTTT.